Shown below are 15 T cell receptor beta chains from a single sample sequenced in a study of blood T cell repertoires in COVID-19. Produced via immunoSEQ multiplex PCR; TCRdb's table is partial and in-frame only. The sample shows tens of thousands of clones, approximately 80% of them seen only once. The sequenced material came from peripheral blood. These receptors all stem from a man aged 80 or over with acute or convalescent COVID-19.

V and J are TRBV5-6 and TRBJ1-1, with 8 bases fitting TRBD1. The germline V gene has CDR1 SGHDT and CDR2 YYEEEE. The CDR3 contains 14 residues. The V segment lost 2 bases and the J segment 6 bases; nucleotides outside the gene matches: 6. CDR3 sequence reads: CASSFLDREAEAFF. CDR3 nucleotide sequence: TGTGCCAGCAGCTTCCTGGACAGGGAGGCTGAAGCTTTCTTT.

The chain uses TRBV19 and TRBJ2-2; 7 positions agree with TRBD1. V gave up 3 bases and J gave up 6 bases; unmatched junction bases: 7. This CDR3 comprises 15 residues. Germline V gene sequence: CDR1 LNHDA, CDR2 SQIVND (reference sequence). CDR3 in amino acids: CASSMGQGVAGELFF. The CDR3 DNA reads TGTGCCAGTAGTATGGGGCAGGGGGTCGCCGGGGAGCTGTTTTTT.

The chain carries TRBV7-6 and TRBJ2-1, with 10 bases matching TRBD2. Germline CDR1 reads SGHVS; CDR2 reads FNYEAQ. The length of the CDR3 is 15 residues. Trimming cost V 4 bases and J 8 bases; bases outside gene matches: 8. The DNA of the CDR3 is TGTGCCAGCAGCTCTCGGCCTAGCGGGAGTGATGAGCAGTTCTTC. Translation: CASSSRPSGSDEQFF.

The chain employs TRBV28 and TRBJ1-4, with TRBD1 matching 7 bases. The germline V gene encodes CDR1 MDHEN and CDR2 SYDVKM. The CDR3 runs 15 residues. Germline trimming cut 6 bases from V and 0 bases from J; bases unmatched to any gene: 4. The CDR3 DNA sequence: TGTGCCAGCAGGGGCGGGACAGCAACTAATGAAAAACTGTTTTTT. The encoded protein is CASRGGTATNEKLFF.

This clone was recorded a few times. V gene TRBV29-1 combines with J gene TRBJ2-2; 11 bases line up with TRBD2. V was clipped by 7 bases and J by 1 base; unmatched bases: 2. Germline-derived CDR1 and CDR2 are SQVTM and ANQGSEA. The CDR3 consists of 14 residues. The CDR3 bases are TGCAGCGCGGGACTAGCGGTGAACACCGGGGAGCTGTTTTTT. The encoded protein is CSAGLAVNTGELFF.

The chain employs TRBV7-2 and TRBJ2-1, with D tentatively TRBD2 (5 bases). Looked up from germline, CDR1 is SGHTA and CDR2 is FQGNSA. With 9 bases removed from V and 8 bases from J, the gap between germline ends came to 17 bases. The CDR3 covers 13 residues. The CDR3: CASGGGSRDEQFF. The CDR3 coding sequence is TGTGCCAGTGGAGGAGGTTCGAGGGATGAGCAGTTCTTC.

The V call is TRBV5-1, the J call TRBJ1-4; D is unresolved. The germline V and J ends were trimmed by 4 bases and 4 bases, with 14 bases remaining between them. CDR3 length: 15 amino acids. CDR1 is SGHRS and CDR2 is YFSETQ in the germline V gene. CDR3 sequence (DNA): TGCGCCAGCAGCCGCGGGGAGGGCCGTAATGAAAAACTGTTTTTT. It specifies CASSRGEGRNEKLFF.

The chain couples TRBV6-2 or TRBV6-3 to TRBJ1-1; D is ambiguous. CDR3 length: 14 amino acids. The germline CDR1 and CDR2 sequences are MNHEY and SVGEGT. V was shortened by 2 bases and J by 1 base, with 8 bases between the two germline ends. CDR3 sequence: CASSYTSRNTEAFF. CDR3 in DNA: TGTGCCAGCAGTTACACATCCCGGAACACTGAAGCTTTCTTT.

The chain is built from TRBV4-1 and TRBJ2-1, with 9 bases aligning to TRBD2. Unmatched junction bases numbered 15, after V lost 4 bases and J lost 8 bases. This CDR3 is built from 17 residues. Germline CDR1 MGHRA, CDR2 YSYEKL. The CDR3 spells CASSPSGSGSLDDEQFF. The CDR3 DNA reads as TGCGCCAGCAGCCCCTCGGGTAGCGGGAGTCTTGACGATGAGCAGTTCTTC.

CDR3 in amino acids: CASSDGVLRNEQYF. CDR3 coding DNA: TGTGCCAGCAGTGACGGGGTCCTACGAAACGAGCAGTACTTC. This rearrangement joins TRBV6-1 to TRBJ2-7, with TRBD2 as a possible D gene (5 bases). The germline V and J ends were trimmed by 3 bases and 5 bases, with 14 bases remaining between them. Germline V gene data show CDR1 as MNHNS and CDR2 as SASEGT. The CDR3 consists of 14 residues.

The chain has TRBV7-9 and TRBJ2-7, with 7 positions matching TRBD1. The germline CDR1 and CDR2 sequences are SEHNR and FQNEAQ (reference sequence). The length of the CDR3 is 13 residues. With 4 bases clipped from V and 4 bases from J, the junction kept 4 bases outside the gene matches. The CDR3 region has the DNA TGTGCCAGCAGCTACGGGACAGCATACGAGCAGTACTTC. This codes for CASSYGTAYEQYF.

The genes are TRBV18 and TRBJ2-5; no clear D gene. Deletions cut 1 base from V and 4 bases from J, with 7 bases between. The germline gives CDR1 KGHSH, CDR2 LQKENI. CDR3 length: 13 amino acids. Here the CDR3 reads CASSPHSGETQYF. Written as DNA, the CDR3 is TGTGCCAGCTCACCACACTCGGGAGAGACCCAGTACTTC.

The J gene is TRBJ2-1, the V gene TRBV27, with 8 bases identical to TRBD2. Germline V gene data show CDR1 as MNHEY and CDR2 as SMNVEV (reference sequence). This CDR3 is built from 14 residues. With 3 bases clipped from V and 8 bases from J, the junction kept 6 bases outside the gene matches. The CDR3, as DNA: TGTGCCAGCAGTTTTAGCGGGAACAGGTATGAGCAGTTCTTC. Translating gives CASSFSGNRYEQFF.

The chain is built from TRBV28 and TRBJ2-3; 7 bases are a match to TRBD2. The V gene's germline CDR1 is MDHEN and CDR2 SYDVKM. The junction had 5 bases not matched to a gene; V was cut back by 5 bases and J by 9 bases. CDR3 size: 12 residues. CDR3 nucleotides: TGTGCCAGCAGTAAGGGACTACCGACGCAGTATTTT. It translates to CASSKGLPTQYF. The full variable domain, in which reference TRBV28 and TRBJ2-3 provide the parts outside the CDR3, is DVKVTQSSRYLVKRTGEKVFLECVQDMDHENMFWYRQDPGLGLRLIYFSYDVKMKEKGDIPEGYSVSREKKERFSLILESASTNQTSMYLCASSKGLPTQYFGPGTRLTVL.

The genes are TRBV28 and TRBJ1-5, with 7 bases that match TRBD1. The CDR3 contains 17 residues. The ends lost 3 bases at V and 2 bases at J; junction bases unmatched: 10. Germline CDR1 is MDHEN and CDR2 is SYDVKM. The CDR3 DNA is TGTGCCAGCAGTTTGGCAGGGGGTGTAGTTGGCAATCAGCCCCAGCATTTT. Translating it yields CASSLAGGVVGNQPQHF. Combining the CDR3 with reference TRBV28 and TRBJ1-5 gives the whole variable domain DVKVTQSSRYLVKRTGEKVFLECVQDMDHENMFWYRQDPGLGLRLIYFSYDVKMKEKGDIPEGYSVSREKKERFSLILESASTNQTSMYLCASSLAGGVVGNQPQHFGDGTRLSIL.